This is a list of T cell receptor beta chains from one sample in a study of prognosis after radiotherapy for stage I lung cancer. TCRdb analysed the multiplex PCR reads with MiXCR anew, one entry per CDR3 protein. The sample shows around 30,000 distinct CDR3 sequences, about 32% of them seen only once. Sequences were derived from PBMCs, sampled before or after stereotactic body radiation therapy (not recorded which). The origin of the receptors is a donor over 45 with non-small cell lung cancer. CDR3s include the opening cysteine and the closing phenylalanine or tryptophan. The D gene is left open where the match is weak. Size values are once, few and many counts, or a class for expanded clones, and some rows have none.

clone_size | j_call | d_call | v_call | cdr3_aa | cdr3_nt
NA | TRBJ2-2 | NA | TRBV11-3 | CASSLVAGTGELFF | TGTGCCAGCAGCTTAGTGGCCGGGACCGGGGAGCTGTTTTTT
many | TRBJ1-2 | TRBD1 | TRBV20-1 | CSAGEGASYGYTF | TGCAGTGCGGGGGAGGGGGCATCTTATGGCTACACCTTC
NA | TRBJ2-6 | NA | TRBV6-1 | CASSPIGCSGANVLTF | TGTGCCAGCAGCCCTATAGGTTGCTCTGGGGCCAACGTCCTGACTTTC
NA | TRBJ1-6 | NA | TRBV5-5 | CASSLRTGIYNSPLHF | TGTGCCAGCAGCTTACGTACAGGGATCTATAATTCACCCCTCCACTTT
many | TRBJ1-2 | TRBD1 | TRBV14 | CASSRDRGYGYTF | TGTGCCAGCAGCCGGGACAGGGGCTATGGCTACACCTTC
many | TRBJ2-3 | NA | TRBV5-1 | CASSLEEWSDTQYF | TGCGCCAGCAGCCTGGAGGAGTGGTCGGATACGCAGTATTTT
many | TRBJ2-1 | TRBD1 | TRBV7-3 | CASTTGPGYNEQFF | TGTGCCAGTACGACAGGGCCCGGGTACAATGAGCAGTTCTTC
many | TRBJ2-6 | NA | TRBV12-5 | CASGPLSGANVLTF | TGTGCTAGTGGTCCATTGTCTGGGGCCAACGTCCTGACTTTC
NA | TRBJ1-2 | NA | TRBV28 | CASSRPGPGRGYTF | TGTGCCAGCAGTCGTCCGGGACCGGGCCGGGGATACACCTTC
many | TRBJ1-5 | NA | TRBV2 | CASAIQQGTGQPQHF | TGTGCCAGCGCTATTCAACAGGGAACCGGTCAGCCCCAGCATTTT
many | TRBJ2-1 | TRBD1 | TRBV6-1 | CASPGRDRGRNEQFF | TGTGCCAGCCCCGGCCGGGACAGGGGGCGTAATGAGCAGTTCTTC
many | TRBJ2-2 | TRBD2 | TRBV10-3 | CAISELLAGTGELFF | TGTGCCATCAGTGAGCTCCTAGCGGGAACCGGGGAGCTGTTTTTT
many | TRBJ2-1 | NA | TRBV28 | CASSLIYNEQFF | TGTGCCAGCAGTCTTATCTACAATGAGCAGTTCTTC
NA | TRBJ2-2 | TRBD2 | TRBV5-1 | CASSLGAGVSTGELFF | TGCGCCAGCAGCTTGGGGGCGGGAGTAAGCACCGGGGAGCTGTTTTTT
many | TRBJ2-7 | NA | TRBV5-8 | CASSLSGGLGEQYF | TGTGCCAGCAGCTTATCAGGAGGACTGGGGGAGCAGTACTTC
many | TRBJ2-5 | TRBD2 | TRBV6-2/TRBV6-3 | CASSRRGVGQETQYF | TGTGCCAGCAGTCGGCGGGGGGTAGGGCAAGAGACCCAGTACTTC
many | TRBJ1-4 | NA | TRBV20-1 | CSARAGLREKLFF | TGCAGTGCTAGAGCGGGGCTTCGTGAAAAACTGTTTTTT
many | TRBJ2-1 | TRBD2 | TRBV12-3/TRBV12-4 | CASSPLGRGSSYNEQFF | TGTGCCAGCAGTCCTCTCGGGCGGGGGAGCTCCTACAATGAGCAGTTCTTC
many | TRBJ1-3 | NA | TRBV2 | CASSEEQGPSGNTIYF | TGTGCCAGCAGCGAAGAACAGGGCCCCTCTGGAAACACCATATATTTT
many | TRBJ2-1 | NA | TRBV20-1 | CSASGRYSYNEQFF | TGCAGTGCTAGTGGGCGGTACTCCTACAATGAGCAGTTCTTC
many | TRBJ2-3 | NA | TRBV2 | CASVKQRYFTDTQYF | TGTGCCAGCGTAAAGCAGCGTTACTTCACAGATACGCAGTATTTT
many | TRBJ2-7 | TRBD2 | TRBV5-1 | CASTPTSGSSYEQYF | TGCGCCAGCACCCCGACTAGCGGATCCTCCTACGAGCAGTACTTC
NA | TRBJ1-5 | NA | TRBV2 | CASSGGRGGKPQNF | TGTGCCAGCAGTGGCGGGAGGGGCGGTAAGCCCCAGAATTTT
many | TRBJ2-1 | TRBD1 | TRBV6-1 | CASREPPIGTDPNEQFF | TGTGCCAGCAGGGAACCTCCAATCGGGACAGATCCTAATGAGCAGTTCTTC
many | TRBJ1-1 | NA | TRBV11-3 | CASSFGDTEAFF | TGTGCCAGCAGCTTCGGGGACACTGAAGCTTTCTTT
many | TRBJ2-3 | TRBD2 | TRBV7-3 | CASSYLGGGADTQYF | TGTGCCAGCAGCTACCTCGGGGGGGGGGCGGATACGCAGTATTTT
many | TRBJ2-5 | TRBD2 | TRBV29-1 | CSVASGSRETQYF | TGCAGCGTTGCTAGCGGGAGTCGAGAGACCCAGTACTTC
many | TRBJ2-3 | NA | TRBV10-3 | CAIKNPPSTDTQYF | TGTGCCATCAAGAACCCTCCTAGCACAGATACGCAGTATTTT
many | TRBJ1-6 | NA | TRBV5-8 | CASSLQGTRDSPLHF | TGTGCCAGCAGCCTACAGGGTACAAGGGATTCACCCCTCCACTTT
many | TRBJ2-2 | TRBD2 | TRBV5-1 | CASSLGLAGGYGELFF | TGCGCCAGCAGCTTAGGACTAGCGGGAGGCTACGGGGAGCTGTTTTTT
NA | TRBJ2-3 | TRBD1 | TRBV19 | CASSVRRGQGVPERVPTDTQYF | TGTGCCAGTAGTGTACGCCGTGGACAGGGGGTTCCTGAGCGGGTGCCCACAGATACGCAGTATTTT
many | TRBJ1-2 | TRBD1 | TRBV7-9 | CASSLLGTGGYTF | TGTGCCAGCAGCTTGTTAGGGACAGGTGGCTACACCTTC
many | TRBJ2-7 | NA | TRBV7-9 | CASSPQDYEQYF | TGTGCCAGCAGCCCACAGGATTACGAGCAGTACTTC
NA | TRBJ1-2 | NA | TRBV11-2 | CASSSPRQVGHGYAF | TGTGCCAGCAGCTCCCCGAGACAGGTGGGTCATGGCTACGCCTTC
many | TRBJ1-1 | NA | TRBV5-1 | CASSPTVATEAFF | TGCGCCAGCAGCCCGACTGTGGCCACTGAAGCTTTCTTT
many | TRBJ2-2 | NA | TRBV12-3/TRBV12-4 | CASRAKNTGELFF | TGTGCCAGCAGGGCGAAGAACACCGGGGAGCTGTTTTTT
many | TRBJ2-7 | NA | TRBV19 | CASSIAGAYEQYF | TGTGCCAGTAGTATAGCTGGGGCGTACGAGCAGTACTTC
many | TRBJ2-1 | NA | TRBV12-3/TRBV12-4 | CASSSVEGNEQFF | TGTGCCAGCAGTTCTGTAGAGGGGAATGAGCAGTTCTTC
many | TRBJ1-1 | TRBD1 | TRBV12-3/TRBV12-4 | CASTPRQGDTEAFF | TGTGCCAGCACCCCCCGACAGGGGGACACTGAAGCTTTCTTT
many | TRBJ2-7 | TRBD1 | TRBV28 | CASSPRTGAYEQYF | TGTGCCAGCAGCCCTAGGACAGGAGCCTACGAGCAGTACTTC
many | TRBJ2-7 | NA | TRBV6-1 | CASSEAGRSSYEQYF | TGTGCCAGCAGTGAAGCGGGCAGGAGCTCCTACGAGCAGTACTTC
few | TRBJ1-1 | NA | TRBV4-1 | CASSQDRQVSRAFF | TGCGCCAGCAGCCAAGATCGCCAGGTCAGCCGTGCTTTCTTT
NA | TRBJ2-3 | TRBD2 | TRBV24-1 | CATSAAGEGTDTQYF | TGTGCCACCAGTGCAGCGGGGGAGGGTACAGATACGCAGTATTTT
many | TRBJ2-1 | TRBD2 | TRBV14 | CASSHGTSGTYNEQFF | TGTGCCAGCAGCCACGGGACTAGCGGAACCTACAATGAGCAGTTCTTC
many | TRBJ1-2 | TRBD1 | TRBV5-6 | CASRTSPGQGDFAHGYTF | TGTGCCAGCAGAACTAGCCCGGGACAGGGGGATTTTGCTCATGGCTACACCTTC
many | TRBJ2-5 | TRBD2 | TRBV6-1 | CAGGLAGLQETQYF | TGTGCCGGTGGACTAGCGGGACTCCAAGAGACCCAGTACTTC
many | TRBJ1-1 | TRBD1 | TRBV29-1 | CSARQWDRDTEAFF | TGCAGCGCTCGTCAGTGGGACAGAGACACTGAAGCTTTCTTT
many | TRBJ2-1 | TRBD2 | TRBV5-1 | CASSDTLAGEGDEQFF | TGCGCCAGCAGCGACACACTAGCGGGAGAAGGGGATGAGCAGTTCTTC
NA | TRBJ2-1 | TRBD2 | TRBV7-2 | CASSLRGGRVRNEQLF | TGTGCCAGCAGCCTGCGGGGCGGGAGAGTCCGCAATGAGCAGCTCTTC
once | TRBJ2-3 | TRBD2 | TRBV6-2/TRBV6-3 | CASSLTIGRATDAQYF | TGTGCCAGCAGCCTAACTATCGGGAGGGCCACAGATGCGCAGTACTTT
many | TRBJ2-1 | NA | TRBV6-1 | CASSITVGSYNEQFF | TGTGCCAGCAGTATAACCGTTGGCTCCTACAATGAGCAGTTCTTC
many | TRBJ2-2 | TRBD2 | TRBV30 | CARGGLGRARTGELFF | TGTGCCCGAGGAGGACTCGGGAGGGCTCGCACCGGGGAGCTGTTTTTT
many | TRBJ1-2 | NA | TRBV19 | CASSAAMGYGYTF | TGTGCCAGTAGTGCTGCCATGGGGTATGGCTACACCTTC